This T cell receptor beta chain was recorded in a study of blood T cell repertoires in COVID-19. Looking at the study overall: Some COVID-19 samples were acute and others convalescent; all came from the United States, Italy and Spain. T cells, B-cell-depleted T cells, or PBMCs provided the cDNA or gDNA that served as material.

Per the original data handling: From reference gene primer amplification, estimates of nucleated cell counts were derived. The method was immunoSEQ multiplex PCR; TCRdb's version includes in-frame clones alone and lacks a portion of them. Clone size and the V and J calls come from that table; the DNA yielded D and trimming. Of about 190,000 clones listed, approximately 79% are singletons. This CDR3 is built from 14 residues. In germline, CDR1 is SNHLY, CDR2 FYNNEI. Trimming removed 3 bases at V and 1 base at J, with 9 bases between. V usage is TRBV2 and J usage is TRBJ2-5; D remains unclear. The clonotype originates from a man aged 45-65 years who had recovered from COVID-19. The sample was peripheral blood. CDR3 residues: CASSDPVVQETQYF. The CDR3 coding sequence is TGTGCCAGCAGTGACCCAGTGGTCCAAGAGACCCAGTACTTC. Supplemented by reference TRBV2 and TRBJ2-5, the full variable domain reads EPEVTQTPSHQVTQMGQEVILRCVPISNHLYFYWYRQILGQKVEFLVSFYNNEISEKSEIFDDQFSVERPDGSNFTLKIRSTKLEDSAMYFCASSDPVVQETQYFGPGTRLLVL.